This TCR beta chain was sequenced during a study of cytomegalovirus exposure and HLA in healthy donors. Use of 60 Vbeta and 13 Jbeta primers characterized the PCR. Data came from immunoSEQ multiplex PCR; TCRdb stores just in-frame clones and leaves some out. The table lists 80,000 to 95,000 clones, around three quarters of them singletons. Germline V lookup: CDR1 MDHEN, CDR2 SYDVKM. V dropped 6 bases and J dropped 3; count of bases not matched to a gene: 9. This CDR3 is built from 16 residues. This chain connects TRBV28 to TRBJ2-1, with TRBD1 matching over 9 bases. The TCR was taken from a woman aged 45-65 years in good health and CMV-seropositive. Sequencing input: PBMCs. CDR3 amino acids: CASSHPKDRGYNEQFF. For the CDR3, the DNA is TGTGCCAGCAGCCACCCTAAGGACAGGGGCTACAATGAGCAGTTCTTC.